This T cell receptor beta chain was sequenced for a study of cytomegalovirus exposure and HLA in healthy donors. This CDR3 spans 15 amino acids. The germline V gene encodes CDR1 SEHNR and CDR2 FQNEAQ (reference sequence). V was clipped by 3 bases and J by 2 bases; unmatched bases: 5. With 60 Vbeta and 13 Jbeta primers, the PCR was carried out. Clones were sequenced by immunoSEQ multiplex PCR, and TCRdb holds only the in-frame ones, with some missing. This table holds over 130,000 clones, around 70% found once. The source of this sequence is a woman aged 25 to 39 in good health and CMV-seronegative. The J gene is TRBJ2-7, the V gene TRBV7-9, with TRBD2 identical over 9 bases. Input material: PBMCs. CDR3 sequence: CASSLGGGRAYEQYF. CDR3 nucleotide sequence: TGTGCCAGCAGCTTGGGGGGCGGGAGGGCCTACGAGCAGTACTTC.